These 23 T cell receptor beta chains originate from one sample sequenced in a study of identical twins (dated by TCRdb to about 2016). Library creation used 5' RACE. Sequencing was performed on an Illumina HiSeq 2000. The public reads were run again by TCRdb, first through fastp at Q25 and then through MiXCR, and only productive beta chains were kept. Each entry is one CDR3 protein sequence, shown with its most common DNA and genes. This sample is represented by around 370,000 distinct CDR3 sequences; about 10% of them were singletons. Approximately 8.9% of the sample comes from the top ten. The sequenced sample was naive T cells sorted from blood. This specimen's cell subset or site label, per the study, means: cells isolated with a human naive T-cell isolation kit. The receptors stem from a woman between 45 and 65 years old in good health.

This clonotype was seen more than once but under ten times. The chain uses TRBV5-6 and TRBJ1-4; no clear D gene. This CDR3 contains 18 residues. V was pared by 3 bases and J by 3 bases, with 21 bases between. Looked up from germline, CDR1 is SGHDT and CDR2 is YYEEEE. This CDR3 reads CASSYTPSGVLANEKLFF. CDR3 coding DNA: TGTGCCAGCAGCTACACCCCTTCCGGGGTTTTAGCTAATGAAAAACTGTTTTTT.

This clonotype was counted ten times or more. The chain links TRBV5-6 to TRBJ1-4, with 7 nucleotides matching TRBD1. The CDR3 totals 14 residues. Germline V gives CDR1 SGHDT, CDR2 YYEEEE. Trimming removed 6 bases from V and 4 bases from J; junction bases left unmatched: 6. In nucleotides, the CDR3 is TGTGCCAGCACCCTGGGACAGTTTAATGAAAAACTGTTTTTT. Its protein product is CASTLGQFNEKLFF. Full variable domain (rest looked up from reference TRBV5-6 and TRBJ1-4): DAGVTQSPTHLIKTRGQQVTLRCSPKSGHDTVSWYQQALGQGPQFIFQYYEEEERQRGNFPDRFSGHQFPNYSSELNVNALLLGDSALYLCASTLGQFNEKLFFGSGTQLSVL.

The chain links TRBV2 to TRBJ2-7; D is possibly TRBD1 (6 bases). With 8 bases removed from V and 0 bases from J, the gap between germline ends came to 17 bases. CDR1 is SNHLY and CDR2 is FYNNEI in the germline V gene. The CDR3 loop spans 15 amino acids. The CDR3 coding sequence is TGTGCCAGCCTCAGAGAGACAGGAATCTCCTACGAGCAGTACTTC. Protein: CASLRETGISYEQYF.

There are many counts of this clonotype. The chain couples TRBV7-2 to TRBJ2-1, with TRBD2 matching over 12 bases. The CDR3 consists of 17 residues. The V gene end was trimmed by 4 bases and the J gene end by 4 bases; junction bases not matched to a gene: 8. CDR1 and CDR2 (germline): SGHTA, FQGNSA. CDR3 loop: CASSSDPSGRVYNEQFF. Here the CDR3 DNA reads TGTGCCAGCAGCTCCGATCCTAGCGGGAGGGTGTACAATGAGCAGTTCTTC.

This clonotype was detected only a few times. CDR3 sequence: CASRKSVSGSSYNEQFF. CDR3 in DNA: TGTGCCAGCAGGAAAAGCGTTAGCGGGAGCTCCTACAATGAGCAGTTCTTC. The chain is built from TRBV6-1 and TRBJ2-1, with TRBD2 matching over 9 bases. The ends lost 6 bases at V and 0 bases at J; junction bases unmatched: 9. The CDR3 spans 17 residues. Germline V gene lookup returns CDR1 MNHNS and CDR2 SASEGT.

This clonotype was seen ten or more times. V and J are TRBV12-3 or TRBV12-4 and TRBJ2-4; D unresolved. V was cut by 1 base and J by 0 bases, with 10 bases left in between. The CDR3 length is 16 residues. The CDR3 DNA reads as TGTGCCAGCAGTTTAGGTTCTACCGTAGCCAAAAACATTCAGTACTTC. Translating it yields CASSLGSTVAKNIQYF.

This clonotype was detected only a few times. The chain recombines TRBV3-1 with TRBJ1-1; D perhaps matches TRBD1 (5 bases). Trimming stripped 3 bases from V and 3 bases from J, with 5 bases between. Germline CDR1 reads LGHDT; CDR2 reads YNNKEL (reference sequence). This CDR3 is built from 12 residues. The CDR3 bases are TGTGCCAGCAGCCAGACAGACACTGAAGCTTTCTTT. Translating it yields CASSQTDTEAFF. The complete variable domain, with remaining parts taken from reference TRBV3-1 and TRBJ1-1, reads DTAVSQTPKYLVTQMGNDKSIKCEQNLGHDTMYWYKQDSKKFLKIMFSYNNKELIINETVPNRFSPKSPDKAHLNLHINSLELGDSAVYFCASSQTDTEAFFGQGTRLTVV.

This clonotype was detected a few times. The V gene is TRBV2, the J gene TRBJ1-2; 10 nucleotides align to TRBD1. This CDR3 has 13 residues. V was pared by 5 bases and J by 8 bases, with 5 bases of the junction left unmatched. CDR1 and CDR2 from the germline V gene are SNHLY and FYNNEI. The CDR3 loop reads CASSLDRGSGYTF. The CDR3 nucleotides read TGTGCCAGCAGTCTGGACAGGGGGTCCGGCTACACCTTC.

The chain recombines TRBV4-1 with TRBJ2-7; D is unresolved. The CDR3 runs 17 residues. Germline CDR1 and CDR2: MGHRA and YSYEKL. Trimming took off 4 bases at V and 2 bases at J, with 21 bases between the two ends. The CDR3 loop is CASSRSLSALGPYEQYV. The CDR3 region has the DNA TGCGCCAGCAGCCGGTCACTATCAGCGCTAGGTCCCTACGAGCAGTACGTC.

This rearrangement joins TRBV20-1 to TRBJ2-1, with TRBD2 as a possible D gene (6 bases). The CDR3 consists of 14 residues. The V gene lost 0 bases and the J gene lost 2 bases, with 8 bases spanning the gap. Germline V gives CDR1 DFQATT, CDR2 SNEGSKA (reference sequence). CDR3 nucleotide sequence: TGCAGTGCTAGAGATCCTAGCGCCTACAATGAGCAGTTCTTC. This translates into CSARDPSAYNEQFF.

The rearrangement joins TRBV7-9 to TRBJ2-1; weak D call: TRBD2 (6 bases). The CDR3 has 12 amino acids. Germline values: CDR1 SEHNR, CDR2 FQNEAQ (reference sequence). Trimming took off 3 bases at V and 15 bases at J, with 15 bases between the two ends. The chain's CDR3 is CASSLETRSRFF. The CDR3 bases are TGTGCCAGCAGCTTGGAGACTAGAAGTCGGTTCTTC.

This sequence joins TRBV5-1 and TRBJ2-3, with 7 bases identical to TRBD2. This CDR3 region has 16 residues. The V and J ends lost 0 bases and 5 bases, in that order; junction bases with no gene match: 9. Looked up from germline, CDR1 is SGHRS and CDR2 is YFSETQ. For the CDR3, the DNA is TGCGCCAGCAGCTTGGCCGGTGCGGGAGTCATAGATACGCAGTATTTT. Translation gives CASSLAGAGVIDTQYF.

This clonotype occurred a few times. This chain uses TRBV5-1 with TRBJ1-2, with D possibly TRBD1 on 5 matching bases. CDR1 is SGHRS and CDR2 is YFSETQ in the germline V gene. The CDR3 loop spans 14 amino acids. V was clipped by 7 bases and J by 5 bases, with 18 bases between them. CDR3 nucleotide sequence: TGCGCCAGCCGTGTGCAGGGAATCCCGTATGGCTACACCTTC. This gives the protein CASRVQGIPYGYTF.

This clonotype was seen at least ten times. The J gene is TRBJ2-3, the V gene TRBV29-1; D perhaps matches TRBD2 (6 bases). The CDR3 has 13 residues. Germline lookup yields CDR1 SQVTM and CDR2 ANQGSEA. Trimming shortened V by 4 bases and J by 0 bases, and 8 bases separated the two germline ends. CDR3 nucleotide sequence: TGCAGCGTTGGGGGGGACAGCACAGATACGCAGTATTTT. This codes for CSVGGDSTDTQYF.

This clonotype has a count of ten or more. V and J are TRBV5-1 and TRBJ2-5; possible D gene TRBD1, 6 bases. CDR1 and CDR2 (germline): SGHRS, YFSETQ. CDR3 size: 14 residues. Trimming removed 0 bases at V and 2 bases at J, with 8 bases between. The CDR3 DNA follows: TGCGCCAGCAGCTTGGGGGGGCGACAAGAGACCCAGTACTTC. Translated: CASSLGGRQETQYF.

This clonotype was found a few times. This sequence joins TRBV5-6 and TRBJ2-3; TRBD2 aligns across 9 bases. Trimming took 4 bases from V and 6 from J; bases not matched to a gene: 6. The V gene's germline CDR1 is SGHDT and CDR2 YYEEEE. The CDR3 loop spans 14 amino acids. CDR3 protein: CASSGTSLGDTQYF. The CDR3 DNA follows: TGTGCCAGCAGCGGGACTAGCCTGGGCGATACGCAGTATTTT.

This clonotype was recorded many times. This rearrangement joins TRBV12-3 or TRBV12-4 to TRBJ2-3, with unresolved D. Deletions cut 5 bases from V and 4 bases from J, with 7 bases between. The CDR3 extends over 12 amino acids. The CDR3 DNA sequence: TGTGCCAGCAGTGTGAGGCCAGATACGCAGTATTTT. Translated, it gives CASSVRPDTQYF.

This clonotype was recorded at least ten times. The gene calls are TRBV6-1 and TRBJ1-3, with 7 nucleotides matching TRBD1. Trimming took 2 bases from V and 2 from J; bases not matched to a gene: 0. The CDR3 runs to 14 residues. Germline V lookup: CDR1 MNHNS, CDR2 SASEGT. The CDR3 coding sequence is TGTGCCAGCAGTGAACAGGGGGCTGGAAACACCATATATTTT. It codes for CASSEQGAGNTIYF.

The genes are TRBV7-2 and TRBJ1-1, with a weak D call TRBD1 (5 bases). From germline, CDR1 is SGHTA and CDR2 FQGNSA. The V end was cut by 5 bases, the J end by 1 base, with 20 bases between. The CDR3 covers 17 residues. The CDR3 reads CASSRSSRDRRNTEAFF. Here the CDR3 DNA reads TGTGCCAGCAGCCGTTCAAGTAGGGACCGGAGGAACACTGAAGCTTTCTTT. The full variable domain, in which reference TRBV7-2 and TRBJ1-1 provide the parts outside the CDR3, is GAGVSQSPSNKVTEKGKDVELRCDPISGHTALYWYRQSLGQGLEFLIYFQGNSAPDKSGLPSDRFSAERTGGSVSTLTIQRTQQEDSAVYLCASSRSSRDRRNTEAFFGQGTRLTVV.

This clonotype occurred many times. The rearrangement uses TRBV3-1 and TRBJ1-5, with D tentatively TRBD1 (5 bases). The CDR3 consists of 14 residues. CDR1 is LGHDT and CDR2 is YNNKEL in the germline V gene (reference sequence). V shed 1 base and J shed 3 bases, with 7 bases lying between them. For the CDR3, the DNA is TGTGCCAGCAGCCAAGGAGGGGACAATCAGCCCCAGCATTTT. This gives the protein CASSQGGDNQPQHF.

Comment on this clonotype: It may be a read error: a sequence one base away is much more abundant. Since the CDR3 does not end with the conserved phenylalanine or tryptophan, this likely comes from a read error. The chain employs TRBV24-1 and TRBJ1-1; the D gene is possibly TRBD1 (6 bases). The CDR3 spans 13 residues. CDR1 is KGHDR, CDR2 SFDVKD, per germline. Trimming stripped 11 bases from V and 2 bases from J, with 14 bases between. CDR3 nucleotide sequence: TGTGCCATCCAGAAGGGACACAACACTGAAGCTTTCTGT. The encoded protein is CAIQKGHNTEAFC.

This clonotype was found a few times. The chain uses TRBV5-1 and TRBJ2-5, with 7 bases identical to TRBD2. V dropped 2 bases and J dropped 1; count of bases not matched to a gene: 11. The CDR3 runs to 17 residues. From germline, CDR1 is SGHRS and CDR2 YFSETQ. CDR3 nucleotide sequence: TGCGCCAGCAGCTTCGGGGGATTAGCGGGCTCCCAAGAGACCCAGTACTTC. This codes for CASSFGGLAGSQETQYF. Together with reference TRBV5-1 and TRBJ2-5, the CDR3 gives the full variable domain: KAGVTQTPRYLIKTRGQQVTLSCSPISGHRSVSWYQQTPGQGLQFLFEYFSETQRNKGNFPGRFSGRQFSNSRSEMNVSTLELGDSALYLCASSFGGLAGSQETQYFGPGTRLLVL.

There are a few counts of this clonotype. The V gene is TRBV7-3, the J gene TRBJ1-2; D unresolved. The CDR3 is 13 residues long. V was shortened by 5 bases and J by 8 bases, with 15 bases between the two germline ends. Germline V CDR1 and CDR2: SGHTA, FQGTGA. DNA for the CDR3: TGTGCCAGCAGCACCCTAGCGGGGAGAGGCTACACCTTC. This encodes CASSTLAGRGYTF.